The rows below give T cell receptor beta chains drawn from one sample of a study of shared clonotypes between healthy human individuals. The table came from immunoSEQ multiplex PCR; TCRdb's copy has only in-frame clones and leaves some out. The sample has about 2.4 million clones; more than 85% are singletons. Sequenced material: naive CD4+ T cells from PBMCs. The receptors originated from a man younger than 30 in good health. Some clones in this sample may be carry-over from other donors' samples. Both conserved end residues are part of each CDR3. D genes are given only for firm matches. The listing skips clone size in some rows; elsewhere it reads once, few, many or a size class.

V gene: TRBV11-2; J gene: TRBJ2-3; clone size: few; D gene: -; CDR3 protein: CASSLAGTDTQYF; CDR3 DNA: TGTGCCAGCAGCTTAGCTGGCACAGATACGCAGTATTTT
V gene: TRBV14; J gene: TRBJ2-2; clone size: -; D gene: TRBD2; CDR3 protein: CASSLPLGLVTGELFF; CDR3 DNA: TGTGCCAGCAGCCTCCCGTTAGGACTAGTCACCGGGGAGCTGTTTTTT
V gene: TRBV9; J gene: TRBJ2-2; clone size: -; D gene: -; CDR3 protein: CASSVLENTGELFF; CDR3 DNA: TGTGCCAGCAGCGTACTGGAGAACACCGGGGAGCTGTTTTTT
V gene: TRBV5-1; J gene: TRBJ2-5; clone size: -; D gene: -; CDR3 protein: CASSLVLGNQETQYF; CDR3 DNA: TGCGCCAGCAGCTTGGTTTTGGGAAACCAAGAGACCCAGTACTTC
V gene: TRBV6-1; J gene: TRBJ2-2; clone size: -; D gene: -; CDR3 protein: CAGGRTNTGELFF; CDR3 DNA: TGTGCCGGGGGACGGACGAACACCGGGGAGCTGTTTTTT
V gene: TRBV18; J gene: TRBJ1-1; clone size: -; D gene: -; CDR3 protein: CASSPPSGPNTEAFF; CDR3 DNA: TGTGCCAGCTCACCTCCCTCGGGGCCCAACACTGAAGCTTTCTTT
V gene: TRBV11-2; J gene: TRBJ2-3; clone size: -; D gene: TRBD2; CDR3 protein: CASSPGLAASTDTQYF; CDR3 DNA: TGTGCCAGCAGCCCCGGACTAGCGGCTAGCACAGATACGCAGTATTTT
V gene: TRBV5-1; J gene: TRBJ1-1; clone size: -; D gene: -; CDR3 protein: CASSLQGDTEAFF; CDR3 DNA: TGCGCCAGCAGCCTTCAGGGTGACACTGAAGCTTTCTTT
V gene: TRBV28; J gene: TRBJ2-7; clone size: -; D gene: TRBD1; CDR3 protein: CASSLMGQGVYEQYF; CDR3 DNA: TGTGCCAGCAGTTTAATGGGACAGGGTGTATACGAGCAGTACTTC
V gene: TRBV4-2; J gene: TRBJ1-5; clone size: -; D gene: -; CDR3 protein: CASSPVAQAWDQPQHF; CDR3 DNA: TGTGCCAGCAGCCCAGTGGCGCAGGCGTGGGATCAGCCCCAGCATTTT
V gene: TRBV2; J gene: TRBJ2-6; clone size: -; D gene: TRBD1; CDR3 protein: CASRAGQGRSSGANVLTF; CDR3 DNA: TGTGCCAGCAGGGCGGGACAGGGCCGAAGCTCTGGGGCCAACGTCCTGACTTTC
V gene: TRBV4-1; J gene: TRBJ1-5; clone size: -; D gene: -; CDR3 protein: CASSQALEQPQHF; CDR3 DNA: TGCGCCAGCAGCCAAGCCCTCGAACAGCCCCAGCATTTT
V gene: TRBV7-9; J gene: TRBJ1-5; clone size: -; D gene: -; CDR3 protein: CASSLWGREDQPQHF; CDR3 DNA: TGTGCCAGCAGCTTATGGGGCAGGGAGGATCAGCCCCAGCATTTT